This T cell receptor beta chain comes out of a study of T cell responses to AZD1222 COVID-19 vaccine. Remarks on this clone: The antigen is not known.

CDR1 is MNHEY and CDR2 is SMNVEV in the germline V gene (reference sequence). This CDR3 has 19 amino acids. The V gene end was trimmed by 4 bases and the J gene end by 1 base; junction bases not matched to a gene: 11. Using immunoSEQ multiplex PCR, the repertoire was profiled, and TCRdb retains in-frame clones only, with some absent. The sample has 150,000 or so clones, roughly 89% seen once. Study-wide findings and caveats: The study identified only six AZD1222 recipients as seropositive at baseline. Repertoire sampling occurred only after the peak T cell response. A mostly white British donor set with more females was recruited, and clonal diversity was possibly underestimated. Spike-spanning, vaccine-associated CD4 TCRs were dominant at 160-218 and 743-854.

This rearrangement joins TRBV27 to TRBJ2-6; 9 bases are a match to TRBD1. Sequencing was performed on peripheral blood, taken on day 0 of AZD1222 vaccination. This TCR was sampled from an adult in good health. The CDR3 loop is CASSSPRTGEVSGANVLTF. The CDR3 nucleotides read TGTGCCAGCAGTTCCCCCCGGACAGGGGAGGTATCTGGGGCCAACGTCCTGACTTTC.